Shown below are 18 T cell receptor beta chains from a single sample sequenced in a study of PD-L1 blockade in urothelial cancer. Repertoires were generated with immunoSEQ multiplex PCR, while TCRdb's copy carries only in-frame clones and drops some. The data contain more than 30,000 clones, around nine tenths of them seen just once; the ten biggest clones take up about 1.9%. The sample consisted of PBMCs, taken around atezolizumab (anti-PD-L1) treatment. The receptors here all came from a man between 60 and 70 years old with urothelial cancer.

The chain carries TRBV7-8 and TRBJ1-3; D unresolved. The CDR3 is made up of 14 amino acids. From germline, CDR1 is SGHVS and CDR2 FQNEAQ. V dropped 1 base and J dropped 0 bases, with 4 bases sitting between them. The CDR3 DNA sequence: TGTGCCAGCAGCTTAGGCAGCTCTGGAAACACCATATATTTT. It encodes CASSLGSSGNTIYF.

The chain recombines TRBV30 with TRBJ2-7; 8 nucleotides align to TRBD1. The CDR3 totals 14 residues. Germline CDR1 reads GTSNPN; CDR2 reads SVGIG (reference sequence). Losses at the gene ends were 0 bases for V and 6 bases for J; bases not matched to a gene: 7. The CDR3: CAWSVLQGVAEQYF. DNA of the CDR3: TGTGCCTGGAGTGTACTACAGGGGGTCGCCGAGCAGTACTTC.

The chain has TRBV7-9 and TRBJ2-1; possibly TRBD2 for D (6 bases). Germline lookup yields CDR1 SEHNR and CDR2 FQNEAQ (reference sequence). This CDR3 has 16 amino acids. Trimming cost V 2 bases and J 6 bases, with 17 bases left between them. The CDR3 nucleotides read TGTGCCAGCAGCTTAACGAGGTCTAGCGACCCCAATGAGCAGTTCTTC. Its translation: CASSLTRSSDPNEQFF. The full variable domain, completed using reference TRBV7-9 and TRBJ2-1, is DTGVSQNPRHKITKRGQNVTFRCDPISEHNRLYWYRQTLGQGPEFLTYFQNEAQLEKSRLLSDRFSAERPKGSFSTLEIQRTEQGDSAMYLCASSLTRSSDPNEQFFGPGTRLTVL.

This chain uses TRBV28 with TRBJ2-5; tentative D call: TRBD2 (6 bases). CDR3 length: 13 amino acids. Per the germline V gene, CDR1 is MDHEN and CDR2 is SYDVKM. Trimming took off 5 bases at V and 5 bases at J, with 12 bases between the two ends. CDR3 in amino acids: CASSPGAGETQYF. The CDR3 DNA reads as TGTGCCAGCAGTCCCGGGGCGGGGGAGACCCAGTACTTC.

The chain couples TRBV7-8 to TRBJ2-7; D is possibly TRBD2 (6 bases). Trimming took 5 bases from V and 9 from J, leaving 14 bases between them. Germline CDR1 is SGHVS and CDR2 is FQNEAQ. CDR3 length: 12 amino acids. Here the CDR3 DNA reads TGTGCCAGCAGCCCCCCGGGCGGGGTGCAGTACTTC. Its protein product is CASSPPGGVQYF.

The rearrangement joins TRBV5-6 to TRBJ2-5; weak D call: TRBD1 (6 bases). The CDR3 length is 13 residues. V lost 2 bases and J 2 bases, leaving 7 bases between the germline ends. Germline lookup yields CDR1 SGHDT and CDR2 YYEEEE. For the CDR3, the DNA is TGTGCCAGCAGCTTCGGGACACAAGAGACCCAGTACTTC. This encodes CASSFGTQETQYF.

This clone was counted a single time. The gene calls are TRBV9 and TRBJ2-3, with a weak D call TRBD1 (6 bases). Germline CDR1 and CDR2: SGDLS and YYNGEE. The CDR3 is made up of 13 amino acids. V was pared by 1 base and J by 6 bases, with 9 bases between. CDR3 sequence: CASSVQGLDTQYF. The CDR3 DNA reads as TGTGCCAGCAGCGTACAGGGGCTTGATACGCAGTATTTT.

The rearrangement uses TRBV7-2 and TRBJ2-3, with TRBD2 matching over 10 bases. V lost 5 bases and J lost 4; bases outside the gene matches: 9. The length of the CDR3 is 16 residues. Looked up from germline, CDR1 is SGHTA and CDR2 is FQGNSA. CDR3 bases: TGTGCCAGCAGCCACCTAGCGGGGGAGGGTCCAGATACGCAGTATTTT. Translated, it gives CASSHLAGEGPDTQYF.

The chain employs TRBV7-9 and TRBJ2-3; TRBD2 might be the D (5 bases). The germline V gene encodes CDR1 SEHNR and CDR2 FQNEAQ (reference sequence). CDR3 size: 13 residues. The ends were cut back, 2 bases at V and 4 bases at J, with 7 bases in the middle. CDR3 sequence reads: CASSLLAADTQYF. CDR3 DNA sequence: TGTGCCAGCAGCTTACTAGCCGCAGATACGCAGTATTTT.

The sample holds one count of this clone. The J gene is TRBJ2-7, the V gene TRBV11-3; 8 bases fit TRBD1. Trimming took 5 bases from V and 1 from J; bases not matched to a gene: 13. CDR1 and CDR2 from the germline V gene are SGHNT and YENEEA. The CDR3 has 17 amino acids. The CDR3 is CASSPLAGQGGSYEQYF. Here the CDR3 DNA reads TGTGCCAGCAGCCCGCTAGCCGGACAGGGAGGATCCTACGAGCAGTACTTC.

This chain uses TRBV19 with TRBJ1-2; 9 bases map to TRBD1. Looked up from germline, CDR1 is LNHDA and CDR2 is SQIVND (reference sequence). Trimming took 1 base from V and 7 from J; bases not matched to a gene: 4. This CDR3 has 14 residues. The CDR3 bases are TGTGCCAGTAGTATAGGGGACAGGGCTGTTGGCTACACCTTC. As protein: CASSIGDRAVGYTF.

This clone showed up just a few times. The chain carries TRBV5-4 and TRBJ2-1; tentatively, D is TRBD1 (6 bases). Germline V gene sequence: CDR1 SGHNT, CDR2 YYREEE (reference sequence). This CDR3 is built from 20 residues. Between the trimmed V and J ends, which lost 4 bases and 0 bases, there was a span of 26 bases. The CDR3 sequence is CASSNPTGLPRGSSYNEQFF. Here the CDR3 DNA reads TGTGCCAGCAGCAACCCCACAGGGCTCCCCCGCGGGTCCTCCTACAATGAGCAGTTCTTC.

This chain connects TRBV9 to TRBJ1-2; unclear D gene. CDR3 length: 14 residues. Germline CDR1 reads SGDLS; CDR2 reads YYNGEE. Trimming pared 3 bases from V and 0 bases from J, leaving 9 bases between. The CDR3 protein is CASSDGGANYGYTF. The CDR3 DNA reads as TGTGCCAGCAGCGACGGTGGTGCTAACTATGGCTACACCTTC.

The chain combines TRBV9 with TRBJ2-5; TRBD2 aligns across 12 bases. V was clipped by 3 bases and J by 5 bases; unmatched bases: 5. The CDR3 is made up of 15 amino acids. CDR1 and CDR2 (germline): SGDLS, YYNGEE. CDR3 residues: CASSGGLAGEETQYF. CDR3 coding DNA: TGTGCCAGCAGCGGGGGACTAGCGGGTGAGGAGACCCAGTACTTC.

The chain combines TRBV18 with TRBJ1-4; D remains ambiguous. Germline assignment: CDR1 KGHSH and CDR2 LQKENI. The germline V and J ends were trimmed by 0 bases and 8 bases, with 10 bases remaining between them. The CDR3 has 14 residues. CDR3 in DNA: TGTGCCAGCTCACCACCGGAGAGACGGGAAAAACTGTTTTTT. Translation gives CASSPPERREKLFF. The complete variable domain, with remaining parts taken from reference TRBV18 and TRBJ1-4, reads NAGVMQNPRHLVRRRGQEARLRCSPMKGHSHVYWYRQLPEEGLKFMVYLQKENIIDESGMPKERFSAEFPKEGPSILRIQQVVRGDSAAYFCASSPPERREKLFFGSGTQLSVL.

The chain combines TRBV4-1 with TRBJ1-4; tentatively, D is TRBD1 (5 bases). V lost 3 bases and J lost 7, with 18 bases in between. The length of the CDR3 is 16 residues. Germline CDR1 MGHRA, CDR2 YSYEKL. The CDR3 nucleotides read TGCGCCAGCAGCCATGCAAACCCGGGGGATGGTGAAAAACTGTTTTTT. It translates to CASSHANPGDGEKLFF.

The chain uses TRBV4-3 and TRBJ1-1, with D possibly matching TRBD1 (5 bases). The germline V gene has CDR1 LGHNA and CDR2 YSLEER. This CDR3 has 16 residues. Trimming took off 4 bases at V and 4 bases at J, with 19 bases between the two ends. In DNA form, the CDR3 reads TGCGCCAGCAGCCGCCGACCTTCGGGGGGGGGCACTGAAGCTTTCTTT. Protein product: CASSRRPSGGGTEAFF.

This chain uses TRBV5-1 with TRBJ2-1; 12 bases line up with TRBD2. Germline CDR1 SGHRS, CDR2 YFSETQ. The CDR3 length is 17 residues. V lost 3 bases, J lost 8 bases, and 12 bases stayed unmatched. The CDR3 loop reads CASSSTLGLAGGDEQFF. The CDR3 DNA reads TGCGCCAGCAGCTCAACTTTGGGACTAGCGGGCGGGGATGAGCAGTTCTTC. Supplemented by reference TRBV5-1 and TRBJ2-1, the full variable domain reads KAGVTQTPRYLIKTRGQQVTLSCSPISGHRSVSWYQQTPGQGLQFLFEYFSETQRNKGNFPGRFSGRQFSNSRSEMNVSTLELGDSALYLCASSSTLGLAGGDEQFFGPGTRLTVL.